The 14 T cell receptor beta chains in this list originate from one sample, sequenced in a study of T cell responses to AZD1222 COVID-19 vaccine. Assay used: immunoSEQ multiplex PCR; TCRdb lists only in-frame clones, some missing. Here the sample spans some 130,000 clones, over 80% being singletons. The starting material was peripheral blood, obtained 28 days after the second AZD1222 dose. The receptors stem from an adult who received the AZD1222 COVID-19 vaccine.

This chain links TRBV7-9 with TRBJ1-6, with no clear D. The V and J ends lost 5 bases and 7 bases respectively, with 15 bases between them. The CDR3 spans 15 residues. CDR1 SEHNR and CDR2 FQNEAQ come from the germline V gene (reference sequence). The CDR3 region is CASSREGGLNSPLHF. DNA of the CDR3: TGTGCCAGCAGCCGCGAGGGAGGCCTAAATTCACCCCTCCACTTT.

The chain employs TRBV25-1 and TRBJ2-5, with 9 nucleotides matching TRBD1. This CDR3 is 14 amino acids long. Per germline, CDR1 MGHDK and CDR2 SYGVNS. Trimming at V came to 8 bases and at J to 1 base, leaving 5 bases not matched to a gene. As DNA, the CDR3 is TGTGCCAGCGGGGGGACAGGGTTCCAAGAGACCCAGTACTTC. Protein: CASGGTGFQETQYF.

The chain recombines TRBV12-3 or TRBV12-4 with TRBJ1-2; D ambiguous. V lost 3 bases and J lost 1, with 3 bases in between. The CDR3 contains 12 residues. The CDR3 spells CASSFVNYGYTF. The CDR3 DNA reads TGTGCCAGCAGTTTCGTTAACTATGGCTACACCTTC.

This clone was counted once. The rearrangement joins TRBV5-1 to TRBJ2-2, with D possibly called TRBD1 or TRBD2 (5 bases each). Germline V gene sequence: CDR1 SGHRS, CDR2 YFSETQ. The V and J ends lost 4 bases and 5 bases respectively, with 21 bases between them. The CDR3 runs to 17 residues. The CDR3 DNA follows: TGCGCCAGCAGCCCGGACCCGGGACGGAGAGAAACCGGGGAGCTGTTTTTT. Protein product: CASSPDPGRRETGELFF.

The chain employs TRBV1 and TRBJ2-2; the D call in the table, TRBD2, was not verified against the DNA. TRBV1 is a documented pseudogene. CDR3 length: 16 residues. The CDR3 DNA is TGCACCAGCAGCCTTAGCGGGGGAGTGAACACCGGGGAGCTGTTTTTT. This gives the protein CTSSLSGGVNTGELFF.

The J gene is TRBJ2-1, the V gene TRBV7-6, with TRBD2 identical over 12 bases. Trimming at V came to 3 bases and at J to 8 bases, leaving 17 bases not matched to a gene. Germline loops: CDR1 SGHVS, CDR2 FNYEAQ. This CDR3 has 19 residues. DNA for the CDR3: TGTGCCAGCAGCTTTAGCCTAGCGGGGGGGCTTAGTATTCGGGATGAGCAGTTCTTC. As protein: CASSFSLAGGLSIRDEQFF.

This chain connects TRBV2 to TRBJ2-7; D uncertain. V lost 11 bases and J lost 1, with 12 bases in between. Germline lookup yields CDR1 SNHLY and CDR2 FYNNEI. The CDR3 length is 12 residues. The CDR3 sequence is CALVFGSYEQYF. The CDR3 coding sequence is TGTGCCCTCGTCTTCGGTTCCTACGAGCAGTACTTC.

This chain uses TRBV6-5 with TRBJ1-2, with 8 bases lining up with TRBD1. CDR1 MNHEY and CDR2 SVGAGI come from the germline V gene. There are 15 residues in the CDR3. V dropped 6 bases and J dropped 1; count of bases not matched to a gene: 7. CDR3 residues: CASSGDRMHNYGYTF. Written as DNA, the CDR3 is TGTGCCAGCAGCGGGGACAGGATGCATAACTATGGCTACACCTTC.

The chain joins TRBV30 to TRBJ1-6; the match to TRBD1 covers 8 bases. CDR1 and CDR2 (germline): GTSNPN, SVGIG (reference sequence). The CDR3 length is 12 residues. With V trimmed by 5 bases and J by 10 bases, 4 bases remained unmatched. CDR3 sequence (DNA): TGTGCCTGGGGACAGGGATACTCACCCCTCCACTTT. As protein: CAWGQGYSPLHF. The variable domain in full, with the rest retrieved from reference TRBV30 and TRBJ1-6, is SQTIHQWPATLVQPVGSPLSLECTVEGTSNPNLYWYRQAAGRGLQLLFYSVGIGQISSEVPQNLSASRPQDRQFILSSKKLLLSDSGFYLCAWGQGYSPLHFGNGTRLTVT.

This sequence joins TRBV27 and TRBJ1-2, with 9 positions matching TRBD1. CDR3 size: 17 residues. The germline V gene has CDR1 MNHEY and CDR2 SMNVEV (reference sequence). J gave up 0 bases and V 4 bases, and 9 bases lay outside the gene matches. The CDR3 reads CASSSLPRQGANYGYTF. For the CDR3, the DNA is TGTGCCAGCAGTTCTTTACCCCGACAGGGGGCTAACTATGGCTACACCTTC.

The chain uses TRBV18 and TRBJ2-1; 7 bases map to TRBD1. CDR1 KGHSH and CDR2 LQKENI come from the germline V gene. CDR3 size: 13 residues. V shed 3 bases, J shed 7 bases, and the junction held 3 bases outside the gene matches. The CDR3, as DNA: TGTGCCAGCTCACCGGGACAGCCAAATGAGCAGTTCTTC. Its protein is CASSPGQPNEQFF.

This chain joins TRBV19 and TRBJ2-6; the D gene is possibly TRBD1 (5 bases). CDR3 size: 15 residues. Per germline, CDR1 LNHDA and CDR2 SQIVND (reference sequence). V lost 6 bases, J lost 0 bases, and 9 bases lay in between. CDR3 bases: TGTGCCAGTAGAGGACACACCTCTGGGGCCAACGTCCTGACTTTC. This sequence encodes CASRGHTSGANVLTF.

The chain combines TRBV6-5 with TRBJ1-2; D is undetermined. Germline assignment: CDR1 MNHEY and CDR2 SVGAGI. The CDR3 consists of 13 residues. V was cut by 5 bases and J by 10 bases, with 17 bases left in between. DNA of the CDR3: TGTGCCAGCAGTCGTCAGCCCGGGTCTCACTACACCTTC. It translates to CASSRQPGSHYTF.

The chain links TRBV20-1 to TRBJ1-2; D unresolved. Germline assignment: CDR1 DFQATT and CDR2 SNEGSKA (reference sequence). The V end lost 3 bases, the J end lost 4 bases, and 3 bases lay between the germline ends. The CDR3 extends over 10 amino acids. The CDR3 reads CSASIYGYTF. In nucleotides, the CDR3 is TGCAGTGCTAGTATCTATGGCTACACCTTC.